A selection of T cell receptor beta chains follows, all from one sample in a study of CD8+CD57+ T cells in acquired aplastic anemia. Using its own MiXCR run on the reads, TCRdb lists one record per CDR3 protein. The sample records 150,000 to 200,000 distinct CDR3 sequences, around 45% being singletons. Source material: sorted CD4+, CD8+, or CD8+CD57+ T cells (not recorded which) from PBMCs. These receptors came from a human donor with aplastic anemia. CDR3s include the opening cysteine and the closing phenylalanine or tryptophan. D genes are given only for firm matches. Rows may omit the clone size; those that give it use once, few, many or a size class.

D gene	V gene	clone size	J gene	CDR3 DNA	CDR3 protein
.	TRBV5-1	.	TRBJ2-5	TGCGCCAGCAGCTTGGAGGAGGGTTGGGGGAAAGAGACCCAGTACTTC	CASSLEEGWGKETQYF
.	TRBV2	.	TRBJ1-1	TGTGCCAGCAGTGATCTAAGCACTGAAGCTTTCTTT	CASSDLSTEAFF
TRBD1	TRBV11-2	.	TRBJ1-2	TGTGCCAGCAGCATGGGACAGGGAGGTAACTATGGCTACACCTTC	CASSMGQGGNYGYTF
TRBD1	TRBV5-1	many	TRBJ2-1	TGCGCCAGCAGCGAGGGGGCTGACTACAATGAGCAGTTCTTC	CASSEGADYNEQFF
.	TRBV6-5	.	TRBJ1-2	TGTGCCAGCAGTTACGGCAGGGAGGGCGACTATGGCTACACCTTC	CASSYGREGDYGYTF
.	TRBV6-1	.	TRBJ2-3	TGTGCCAGCAGTGAGGGGGAAACAGATACGCAGTATTTT	CASSEGETDTQYF
.	TRBV27	many	TRBJ1-2	TGTGCCAGCAGATCAATTACCAGGGTTAACTATGGCTACACCTTC	CASRSITRVNYGYTF
TRBD2	TRBV11-2	many	TRBJ2-5	TGTGCCAGCAGCTCAGGAGCTAGCGGTCAGACGACCCAGTACTTC	CASSSGASGQTTQYF
.	TRBV15	.	TRBJ1-6	TGTGCCACCAGCAGAGATAAGGGGTTCCTAACTTCACCCCTCCACTTT	CATSRDKGFLTSPLHF
TRBD2	TRBV4-1	many	TRBJ2-7	TGCGCCAGCAGCCAAGGGGTCCTAGCGGGATCCCCGCGGGCCTACGAGCAGTACTTC	CASSQGVLAGSPRAYEQYF
.	TRBV7-2	.	TRBJ2-5	TGTGCCAGCAGCCCAATCGGGACGGCGGAACAAGAGACCCAGTACTTC	CASSPIGTAEQETQYF
.	TRBV24-1	.	TRBJ2-3	TGTGCCACCAGTCTCGCCAGGACAACTAGCACAGATACGCAGTATTTT	CATSLARTTSTDTQYF
.	TRBV15	few	TRBJ1-4	TGTGCCACCAGCAGTGGCGGTGAAAAACTGTTTTTT	CATSSGGEKLFF
.	TRBV20-1	once	TRBJ2-7	TGCAGTGCTAGAGATCCGAAGGGGAAGTACGAGCAGTACTTC	CSARDPKGKYEQYF
.	TRBV27	few	TRBJ2-1	TGTGCCAGCAAAGATCGGCGGGTCTACAATGAGCAGTTCTTC	CASKDRRVYNEQFF
.	TRBV11-2	.	TRBJ1-3	TGTGCCAGCAGCCCGGCCCGCTCTGGAAACACCATGTATTTT	CASSPARSGNTMYF
TRBD2	TRBV11-2	.	TRBJ2-2	TGTGCCAGCAGCTCTCCGACTAGCGGGAGGAACACCGGGGAGCTGTTTTTT	CASSSPTSGRNTGELFF
TRBD2	TRBV19	.	TRBJ2-1	TGTGCCAGTAGGGGACTAGCGGTCACCTACAATGAGCAGTTCTTC	CASRGLAVTYNEQFF